This T cell receptor beta chain originates from a study of Ad26.COV2.S vaccination and SARS-CoV-2 variants. Treatment defined: over 15 received Ad26.COV2.S at low or high dose, single or two shots; five or six received placebo; per-sample allocation not given. The investigators took samples on day 63 after the first vaccine or placebo injection. TCRdb keeps only in-frame clones here, not all; method: immunoSEQ multiplex PCR. The table lists some 420,000 clones, around 87% of them singletons. The length of the CDR3 is 11 residues. Trimming took off 3 bases at V and 8 bases at J, with 5 bases between the two ends. Per the germline V gene, CDR1 is MDHEN and CDR2 is SYDVKM. This clone occurred a few times.

This receptor was taken from a person aged 18-60 years who received the Ad26.COV2.S COVID-19 vaccine or a placebo. This specimen was peripheral blood, taken in a trial of Ad26.COV2.S vaccine versus placebo. The genes are TRBV28 and TRBJ1-5; a possible D gene is TRBD1 (5 bases). CDR3 DNA sequence: TGTGCCAGCAGTTTGGGGGAGCCCCAGCATTTT. This encodes CASSLGEPQHF.